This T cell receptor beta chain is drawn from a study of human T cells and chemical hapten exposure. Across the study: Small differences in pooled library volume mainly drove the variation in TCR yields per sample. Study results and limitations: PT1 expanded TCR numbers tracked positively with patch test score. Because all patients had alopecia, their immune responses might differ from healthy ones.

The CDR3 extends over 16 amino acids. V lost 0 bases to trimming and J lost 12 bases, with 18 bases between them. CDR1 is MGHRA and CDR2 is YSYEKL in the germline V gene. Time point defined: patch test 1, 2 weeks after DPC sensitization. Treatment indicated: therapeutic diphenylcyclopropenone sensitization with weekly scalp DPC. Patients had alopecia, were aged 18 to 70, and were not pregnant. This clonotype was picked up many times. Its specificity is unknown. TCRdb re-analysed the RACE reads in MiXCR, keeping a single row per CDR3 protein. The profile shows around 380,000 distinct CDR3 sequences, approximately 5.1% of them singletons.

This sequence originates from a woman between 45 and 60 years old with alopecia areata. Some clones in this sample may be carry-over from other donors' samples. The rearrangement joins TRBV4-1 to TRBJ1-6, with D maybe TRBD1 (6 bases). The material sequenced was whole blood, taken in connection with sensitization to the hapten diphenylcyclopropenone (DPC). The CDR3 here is CASSQDITGSFLPLHF. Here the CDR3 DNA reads TGCGCCAGCAGCCAAGATATAACAGGGAGTTTTTTACCCCTCCACTTT.